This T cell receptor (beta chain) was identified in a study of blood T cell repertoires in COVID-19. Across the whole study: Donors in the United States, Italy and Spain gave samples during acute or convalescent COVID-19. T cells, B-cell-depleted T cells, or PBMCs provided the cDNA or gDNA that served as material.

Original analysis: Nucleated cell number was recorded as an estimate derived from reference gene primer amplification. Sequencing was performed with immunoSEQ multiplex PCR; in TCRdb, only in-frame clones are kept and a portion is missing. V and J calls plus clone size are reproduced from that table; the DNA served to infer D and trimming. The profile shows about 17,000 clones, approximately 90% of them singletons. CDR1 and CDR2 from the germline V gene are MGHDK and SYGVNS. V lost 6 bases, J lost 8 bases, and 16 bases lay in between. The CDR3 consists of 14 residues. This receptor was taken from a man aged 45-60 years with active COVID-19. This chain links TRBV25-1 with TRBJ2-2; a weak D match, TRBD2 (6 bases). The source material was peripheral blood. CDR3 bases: TGTGCCAGCAGCAAGGGACTGCGCGAAGGGGAGCTGTTTTTT. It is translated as CASSKGLREGELFF.